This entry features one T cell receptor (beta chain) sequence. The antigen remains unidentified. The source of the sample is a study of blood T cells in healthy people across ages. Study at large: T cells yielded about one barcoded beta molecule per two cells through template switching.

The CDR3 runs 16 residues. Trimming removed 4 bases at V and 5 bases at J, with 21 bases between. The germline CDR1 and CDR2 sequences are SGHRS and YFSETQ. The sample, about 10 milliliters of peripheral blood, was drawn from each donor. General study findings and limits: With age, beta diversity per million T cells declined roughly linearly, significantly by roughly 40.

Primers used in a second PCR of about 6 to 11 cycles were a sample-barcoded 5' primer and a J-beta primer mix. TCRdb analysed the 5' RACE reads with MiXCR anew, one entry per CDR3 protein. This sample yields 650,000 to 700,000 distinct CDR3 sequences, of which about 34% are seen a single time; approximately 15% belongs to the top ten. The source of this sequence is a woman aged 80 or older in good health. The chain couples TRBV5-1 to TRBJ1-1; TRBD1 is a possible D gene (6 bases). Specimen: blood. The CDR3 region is CASSRTTGQRRTEAFF. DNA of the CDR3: TGCGCCAGCAGCCGTACCACGGGACAAAGGAGAACTGAAGCTTTCTTT.